The present entry profiles one T cell receptor beta chain with its context. The sample originates from a study of CD8+ T cells in alopecia areata. Reverse transcribed after extraction, RNA yielded cDNA as the sequencing template. Repertoires were generated with immunoSEQ multiplex PCR, while TCRdb's copy carries only in-frame clones and drops some. The profile covers roughly 210,000 clones, with 40% to 55% appearing a single time and around 2.8% taken by the ten largest. Described treatment: oral pan-JAK inhibitor, 5-10 mg twice daily. This CDR3 comprises 12 residues. In germline, CDR1 is SGHRS, CDR2 YFSETQ. V lost 6 bases and J lost 4; bases outside the gene matches: 2.

The sample here was CD4+ T cells sorted from blood, taken at approximately week 36, from a patient treated with tofacitinib. J is TRBJ2-5 and V is TRBV5-1, with 8 bases matching TRBD2. The receptor comes from a human donor with alopecia areata. CDR3: CASTLAGETQYF. In nucleotides, the CDR3 is TGCGCCAGCACCCTAGCGGGAGAGACCCAGTACTTC.